The sequence of this T cell receptor (beta chain) was determined in a study of blood T cell repertoires in COVID-19. The overall study: COVID-19 samples collected from the United States, Italy and Spain covered acute and convalescent phases. PBMCs, B-cell-depleted T cells, or T cells were the source of the cDNA or gDNA that made up the material.

Trimming removed 2 bases at V and 2 bases at J, with 10 bases between. There are 15 residues in the CDR3. Per germline, CDR1 SGHTA and CDR2 FQGNSA. This clone was seen a single time. In Cohort 3, a recovered donor had either two negative PCRs, clearance, or symptom resolution. Original processing methods: Reference gene primers were amplified, and this amplification served to estimate nucleated cell counts. Clones were read by immunoSEQ multiplex PCR, and TCRdb kept only the in-frame ones, dropping some. The V and J calls and the clone size are those of that table, but D and trimming were determined from the DNA. Found here are 150,000 to 200,000 clones, approximately 80% of them singletons; the top ten hold roughly 17%.

This TCR came from a woman aged 50 to 60 who had recovered from COVID-19. The source material was PBMCs or T cells enriched from blood (not recorded which). This chain connects TRBV7-2 to TRBJ2-1; D is perhaps TRBD1 (5 bases). CDR3 amino acids: CASSLRQDTYNEQFF. In DNA, the CDR3 is TGTGCCAGCAGCTTAAGGCAGGACACCTACAATGAGCAGTTCTTC. Using reference TRBV7-2 and TRBJ2-1 for the parts outside the CDR3, the full variable domain is GAGVSQSPSNKVTEKGKDVELRCDPISGHTALYWYRQSLGQGLEFLIYFQGNSAPDKSGLPSDRFSAERTGGSVSTLTIQRTQQEDSAVYLCASSLRQDTYNEQFFGPGTRLTVL.